The sequence of this T cell receptor (beta chain) was determined in a study of blood T cell repertoires in COVID-19. Across the study: Whether acute or convalescent, the COVID-19 samples came from the United States, Italy and Spain. T cells, B-cell-depleted T cells, or PBMCs provided the cDNA or gDNA that served as material.

V lost 6 bases and J lost 6, with 18 bases in between. The CDR3 loop spans 15 amino acids. Germline assignment: CDR1 SNHLY and CDR2 FYNNEI. Methods used by the authors: Amplification with reference gene primers provided the estimates of nucleated cell counts. TCRdb's table, derived via immunoSEQ multiplex PCR, lists solely in-frame clones and lacks some. Clonal size and the V and J genes are those of that table, whereas D and trimming came from the DNA. The sample has nearly 350,000 clones, 65% to 85% seen once. This TCR derives from a man aged 30 to 39 with active or convalescent COVID-19. The sample comprised peripheral blood. The chain has TRBV2 and TRBJ1-5; a possible D gene is TRBD1 (6 bases). CDR3: CASRENRDGSQPQHF. CDR3 coding DNA: TGTGCCAGCAGGGAGAACAGGGATGGCAGTCAGCCCCAGCATTTT.